Following are 7 T cell receptor beta chains from one sample sequenced in a study of shared T cell receptors in the human thymus. Assay used: immunoSEQ multiplex PCR; TCRdb lists only in-frame clones, some missing. The sample holds hundreds of thousands of clones; about 90% are singletons and the top ten take under 0.01%. Another study also made use of these data, one on human thymus T cells.

Material: thymocytes. The receptors derive from a boy less than two years old with a congenital heart defect.

J is TRBJ2-3 and V is TRBV19, with 8 bases fitting TRBD2. Trimming at V came to 7 bases and at J to 2 bases, leaving 8 bases not matched to a gene. Per germline, CDR1 LNHDA and CDR2 SQIVND (reference sequence). The CDR3 covers 15 residues. CDR3 sequence reads: CASTTPLAVTDTQYF. The CDR3 DNA follows: TGTGCCAGTACTACCCCACTAGCGGTCACAGATACGCAGTATTTT.

A single count supports this clone. The CDR3 is CAWSPPGDRVPYEQYF. CDR3 sequence (DNA): TGTGCCTGGAGTCCCCCTGGGGACAGGGTTCCCTACGAGCAGTACTTC. The V call is TRBV30, the J call TRBJ2-7, with TRBD1 identical over 9 bases. The J segment lost 2 bases and the V segment lost 2 bases, leaving 10 bases of the junction unmatched. The germline CDR1 and CDR2 sequences are GTSNPN and SVGIG (reference sequence). There are 16 residues in the CDR3.

This clone was counted a single time. This rearrangement joins TRBV4-3 to TRBJ2-1, with a tentative D call TRBD1 (5 bases). Trimming left V 4 bases short and J 8 bases short, with 21 bases between. The germline V gene encodes CDR1 LGHNA and CDR2 YSLEER. The CDR3 runs 16 residues. CDR3 sequence: CASSPLVGLVFHEQFF. The CDR3 bases are TGCGCCAGCAGCCCTCTGGTGGGGCTAGTTTTTCATGAGCAGTTCTTC.

The chain employs TRBV11-3 and TRBJ2-3; 15 nucleotides agree with TRBD2. The germline V gene has CDR1 SGHNT and CDR2 YENEEA. The CDR3 totals 17 residues. V shed 5 bases and J 1 base; nucleotides not matched to a gene: 4. CDR3 bases: TGTGCCAGCAGCCAGGGACTAGCGGGAGGCCGCACAGATACGCAGTATTTT. This gives the protein CASSQGLAGGRTDTQYF.

This clone has just one count. The J gene is TRBJ2-7, the V gene TRBV7-9, with 9 bases identical to TRBD1. After removal of 1 base from V and 5 bases from J, the junction contained 12 bases not matched to a gene. Germline CDR1 is SEHNR and CDR2 is FQNEAQ (reference sequence). The CDR3 has 17 residues. The CDR3 here is CASSLDGLSQGAHEQYF. CDR3 DNA: TGTGCCAGCAGCTTAGATGGCTTGTCACAGGGGGCCCACGAGCAGTACTTC.

The chain has TRBV7-6 and TRBJ1-5, with D possibly matching TRBD1 (6 bases). This CDR3 is built from 17 residues. V gave up 1 base and J gave up 6 bases, with 19 bases separating them. Germline V gene data show CDR1 as SGHVS and CDR2 as FNYEAQ. The CDR3 loop reads CASSLVGGGGFCQPQHF. In nucleotides, the CDR3 is TGTGCCAGCAGCTTAGTGGGGGGCGGGGGGTTCTGTCAGCCCCAGCATTTT.

The CDR3 DNA follows: TGTGCCAGCAGCTCACGCGGACTAGCCCACGAAGCAGATACGCAGTATTTT. Protein: CASSSRGLAHEADTQYF. The V call is TRBV7-3, the J call TRBJ2-3, with 8 bases fitting TRBD2. Germline V gene data show CDR1 as SGHTA and CDR2 as FQGTGA. Trimming took 4 bases from V and 4 from J; bases not matched to a gene: 13. The CDR3 spans 17 residues. The full variable domain, in which reference TRBV7-3 and TRBJ2-3 provide the parts outside the CDR3, is GAGVSQTPSNKVTEKGKYVELRCDPISGHTALYWYRQSLGQGPEFLIYFQGTGAADDSGLPNDRFFAVRPEGSVSTLKIQRTERGDSAVYLCASSSRGLAHEADTQYFGPGTRLTVL.